This passage covers 27 T cell receptor beta chains from one sample sequenced in a study of CD8+CD57+ T cells in acquired aplastic anemia (dated by TCRdb to the late 2010s). Reads for this sample came from an Illumina HiSeq 2000. Genomic DNA was used as template for profiling of TCR beta VDJ combinations and CDR3 sequences. TCRdb reprocessed the public reads (quality trimming at Q25 with fastp, clone calling with MiXCR) and kept in-frame beta chains. Under each unique CDR3 protein, matching rows form one entry showing the most common genes and DNA. Across this sample there are 200,000 or so distinct CDR3 sequences, with around 65% seen only once. The ten largest clones capture just over 45% of the sample. The specimen sequenced was sorted CD4+, CD8+, or CD8+CD57+ T cells (not recorded which) from PBMCs. The source of these receptors is a human donor with severe aplastic anemia or a healthy control (not recorded which).

Only a few counts were recorded for this clonotype. The rearrangement joins TRBV24-1 to TRBJ2-4; unclear D gene. The V end was cut by 3 bases, the J end by 3 bases, with 11 bases between. This CDR3 contains 15 residues. CDR1 and CDR2 from the germline V gene are KGHDR and SFDVKD. CDR3: CATSDPWKGKNIQYF. DNA for the CDR3: TGTGCCACCAGTGATCCTTGGAAGGGCAAAAACATTCAGTACTTC.

The rearrangement joins TRBV9 to TRBJ2-5; TRBD1 matches at 7 bases. CDR1 and CDR2 from the germline V gene are SGDLS and YYNGEE. Losses at the gene ends were 3 bases for V and 2 bases for J; bases not matched to a gene: 4. This CDR3 region has 14 residues. CDR3 DNA: TGTGCCAGCAGCGGATGGACAGGACAAGAGACCCAGTACTTC. Protein sequence: CASSGWTGQETQYF.

The chain links TRBV27 to TRBJ2-7, with 7 bases that match TRBD1. The CDR3 has 15 residues. The trim removed 5 bases at V and 6 bases at J, leaving 13 bases unmatched. Germline V gene sequence: CDR1 MNHEY, CDR2 SMNVEV (reference sequence). CDR3 sequence reads: CASSLLLDRNREQYF. CDR3 bases: TGTGCCAGCAGTCTTCTCCTGGACAGGAACCGCGAGCAGTACTTC.

Many counts were recorded for this clonotype. The chain combines TRBV6-5 with TRBJ1-6; 7 bases align to TRBD1. J gave up 5 bases and V 6 bases, and 4 bases lay outside the gene matches. Germline lookup yields CDR1 MNHEY and CDR2 SVGAGI. CDR3 length: 14 residues. For the CDR3, the DNA is TGTGCCAGCAGCGCCGGGACAGATAATTCACCCCTCCACTTT. Its protein product is CASSAGTDNSPLHF.

About this clonotype: With a much larger clone just one base away, this may be a read error. The chain uses TRBV6-1 and TRBJ2-7, with no clear D. The germline gives CDR1 MNHNS, CDR2 SASEGT. There are 17 residues in the CDR3. CDR3 bases: TGTGCCAGCAGTGAAAACTTAAGGATCTCGAGCTCCTACGATCAGTACTTC. As protein: CASSENLRISSSYDQYF.

Remarks on this clonotype: The junction departs from the called germline gene at one end, perhaps through a read error. The genes are TRBV24-1 and TRBJ1-1, with D possibly being TRBD1 (6 bases). This CDR3 is built from 15 residues. Looked up from germline, CDR1 is KGHDR and CDR2 is SFDVKD. CDR3 bases: TGTGCCACCAGTAATTTTAGCCAGGGGAACACTGAGGCTTTCTTT. It is translated as CATSNFSQGNTEAFF.

This clonotype was recorded a few times. The chain uses TRBV2 and TRBJ2-5, with D possibly being TRBD2 (7 bases). Germline values: CDR1 SNHLY, CDR2 FYNNEI. The ends were cut back, 5 bases at V and 4 bases at J, with 11 bases in the middle. The CDR3 length is 13 residues. CDR3 bases: TGTGCCAGCAGTTTGCGGGGGCCAGAGACCCAGTACTTC. Protein: CASSLRGPETQYF. Filled out from reference TRBV2 and TRBJ2-5, the complete variable domain reads EPEVTQTPSHQVTQMGQEVILRCVPISNHLYFYWYRQILGQKVEFLVSFYNNEISEKSEIFDDQFSVERPDGSNFTLKIRSTKLEDSAMYFCASSLRGPETQYFGPGTRLLVL.

The chain couples TRBV5-4 to TRBJ1-2; 7 nucleotides line up with TRBD1. The CDR3 covers 15 residues. Trimming at V came to 4 bases and at J to 4 bases, leaving 10 bases not matched to a gene. Germline CDR1 reads SGHNT; CDR2 reads YYREEE (reference sequence). The CDR3 sequence: CASSPGGQGVYGYTF. For the CDR3, the DNA is TGTGCCAGCAGCCCGGGGGGGCAGGGGGTCTATGGCTACACCTTC. Full variable domain (remainder filled in from reference TRBV5-4 and TRBJ1-2): ETGVTQSPTHLIKTRGQQVTLRCSSQSGHNTVSWYQQALGQGPQFIFQYYREEENGRGNFPPRFSGLQFPNYSSELNVNALELDDSALYLCASSPGGQGVYGYTFGSGTRLTVV.

The chain is built from TRBV7-9 and TRBJ1-2; no clear D gene. The germline CDR1 and CDR2 sequences are SEHNR and FQNEAQ (reference sequence). Trimming pared 6 bases from V and 0 bases from J, leaving 11 bases between. This CDR3 has 14 residues. As DNA, the CDR3 is TGTGCCAGCAGGGAATCAGAAGCTAACTATGGCTACACCTTC. Its translation: CASRESEANYGYTF. Full variable domain (missing parts from reference TRBV7-9 and TRBJ1-2): DTGVSQNPRHKITKRGQNVTFRCDPISEHNRLYWYRQTLGQGPEFLTYFQNEAQLEKSRLLSDRFSAERPKGSFSTLEIQRTEQGDSAMYLCASRESEANYGYTFGSGTRLTVV.

The chain combines TRBV13 with TRBJ2-7; D unresolved. The germline CDR1 and CDR2 sequences are PRHDT and FYEKMQ (reference sequence). The CDR3 has 13 amino acids. The V end was cut by 5 bases, the J end by 2 bases, with 10 bases between. CDR3 nucleotide sequence: TGTGCCAGCAGCGGGCGGATGACCTACGAGCAGTACTTC. Translated, it gives CASSGRMTYEQYF.

The chain is built from TRBV7-8 and TRBJ2-7; D call uncertain. The germline gives CDR1 SGHVS, CDR2 FQNEAQ. Trimming took 5 bases from V and 5 from J, leaving 16 bases between them. This CDR3 comprises 14 residues. This CDR3 reads CASSPRSSANEQYF. The CDR3 nucleotides read TGTGCCAGCAGCCCCCGGTCTTCCGCCAACGAGCAGTACTTC.

V gene TRBV29-1 combines with J gene TRBJ2-7; 7 bases fit TRBD1. The trim removed 3 bases at V and 4 bases at J, leaving 0 bases unmatched. The germline gives CDR1 SQVTM, CDR2 ANQGSEA. This CDR3 region has 11 residues. The CDR3 spells CSVDRGYEQYF. As DNA, the CDR3 is TGCAGCGTTGACAGGGGGTACGAGCAGTACTTC.

The chain has TRBV15 and TRBJ2-3; D is unresolved. CDR3 length equals 16 residues. The ends were cut back, 1 base at V and 2 bases at J, with 13 bases in the middle. Germline CDR1 is LNHNV and CDR2 is YYDKDF (reference sequence). The CDR3: CATSRVVGLYTDTQYF. The CDR3 bases are TGTGCCACCAGCAGAGTGGTAGGGCTCTACACAGATACGCAGTATTTT.

The chain recombines TRBV29-1 with TRBJ2-5; D is possibly TRBD2 (6 bases). From germline, CDR1 is SQVTM and CDR2 ANQGSEA. CDR3 length equals 13 residues. Trimming shortened V by 1 base and J by 1 base, and 7 bases separated the two germline ends. As DNA, the CDR3 is TGCAGCGTTGAAGGCGGGATCCAAGAGACCCAGTACTTC. Translation: CSVEGGIQETQYF.

The chain joins TRBV15 to TRBJ2-3; TRBD1 agrees at 10 bases. CDR3 size: 16 residues. CDR1 and CDR2 (germline): LNHNV, YYDKDF (reference sequence). V trimming: 4 bases; J trimming: 4 bases; junction bases outside the gene matches: 8. The CDR3 bases are TGTGCCACCAGCATATCGCCGGGACAGGGGTCAGATACGCAGTATTTT. Protein sequence: CATSISPGQGSDTQYF. The full variable domain, rest sourced from reference TRBV15 and TRBJ2-3, is DAMVIQNPRYQVTQFGKPVTLSCSQTLNHNVMYWYQQKSSQAPKLLFHYYDKDFNNEADTPDNFQSRRPNTSFCFLDIRSPGLGDTAMYLCATSISPGQGSDTQYFGPGTRLTVL.

This clonotype showed up just once. The V call is TRBV12-5, the J call TRBJ1-2; D gene unclear. CDR1 and CDR2 from the germline V gene are LGHNT and FRNRAP. CDR3 size: 17 residues. Trimming shortened V by 6 bases and J by 1 base, and 21 bases separated the two germline ends. The CDR3 DNA reads TGTGCTAGTGGGTCCCCTGGCGATCCGAGGATTAACTATGGCTACACCTTC. Its protein product is CASGSPGDPRINYGYTF. The whole variable domain, filled in from reference TRBV12-5 and TRBJ1-2, reads DARVTQTPRHKVTEMGQEVTMRCQPILGHNTVFWYRQTMMQGLELLAYFRNRAPLDDSGMPKDRFSAEMPDATLATLKIQPSEPRDSAVYFCASGSPGDPRINYGYTFGSGTRLTVV.

The J gene is TRBJ2-3, the V gene TRBV5-1; D is uncertain. CDR1 and CDR2 from the germline V gene are SGHRS and YFSETQ. This CDR3 has 11 residues. Between the trimmed V and J ends, which lost 4 bases and 4 bases, there was a span of 4 bases. The CDR3 sequence: CASSGADTQYF. In DNA form, the CDR3 reads TGCGCCAGCAGCGGAGCAGATACGCAGTATTTT.

J is TRBJ2-1 and V is TRBV24-1; TRBD2 aligns across 8 bases. The CDR3 is made up of 15 amino acids. CDR1 KGHDR and CDR2 SFDVKD come from the germline V gene. The V and J ends lost 9 bases and 5 bases, in that order; junction bases with no gene match: 11. The CDR3 loop is CATSGGGAPNNEQFF. For the CDR3, the DNA is TGTGCCACCTCGGGAGGGGGGGCCCCGAACAATGAGCAGTTCTTC.

This clonotype has at least ten counts. This rearrangement joins TRBV6-2 or TRBV6-3 to TRBJ1-1, with D unclear. There are 12 residues in the CDR3. V dropped 7 bases and J dropped 1 base, with 7 bases sitting between them. Germline values: CDR1 MNHEY, CDR2 SVGEGT. The CDR3 DNA reads as TGTGCCAGCAATCGGGGGAACACTGAAGCTTTCTTT. It encodes CASNRGNTEAFF.

Remarks on this clonotype: At one of its ends the junction is not consistent with the germline gene, which may arise from a read error. The chain carries TRBV7-9 and TRBJ2-7; 9 nucleotides agree with TRBD2. Germline-derived CDR1 and CDR2 are SEHNR and FQNEAQ (reference sequence). The CDR3 extends over 16 amino acids. Written as DNA, the CDR3 is TGTGCCAGTAGCTCCCACACGACTAGCGGCGGTTACGAGCAGTACTTC. It specifies CASSSHTTSGGYEQYF.

This clonotype was observed a handful of times. CDR3 bases: TGCAGTGCTAGAGACCCACAGGGCCAAAGTTCACCCCTCCACTTT. Its protein product is CSARDPQGQSSPLHF. V and J are TRBV20-1 and TRBJ1-6, with TRBD1 as a possible D gene (6 bases). The CDR3 length is 15 residues. Germline V gives CDR1 DFQATT, CDR2 SNEGSKA (reference sequence). V shed 0 bases and J shed 9 bases, with 15 bases lying between them.

This clonotype was observed many times. The chain uses TRBV2 and TRBJ1-5; 7 positions agree with TRBD1. The CDR3 contains 15 residues. The V and J ends lost 4 bases and 0 bases, in that order; junction bases with no gene match: 3. Per the germline V gene, CDR1 is SNHLY and CDR2 is FYNNEI. This CDR3 is CASSAGTVSNQPQHF. In DNA form, the CDR3 reads TGTGCCAGCAGTGCCGGGACAGTTAGCAATCAGCCCCAGCATTTT.

CDR3 region: CASSLDRDLTQETQYF. In DNA, the CDR3 is TGCGCCAGCAGCTTGGACCGGGACCTCACCCAAGAGACCCAGTACTTC. V usage is TRBV5-1 and J usage is TRBJ2-5; possibly TRBD1 or TRBD2 for D (5 bases each). The germline V gene has CDR1 SGHRS and CDR2 YFSETQ. Trimming stripped 0 bases from V and 1 base from J, with 13 bases between. The CDR3 runs 16 residues.

The chain carries TRBV7-8 and TRBJ1-3, with unresolved D. Per germline, CDR1 SGHVS and CDR2 FQNEAQ. The V gene lost 2 bases and the J gene lost 0 bases, with 11 bases spanning the gap. This CDR3 contains 16 residues. CDR3: CASSLLGRNSGNTIYF. Here the CDR3 DNA reads TGTGCCAGCAGCTTACTCGGACGGAACTCTGGAAACACCATATATTTT. The full variable domain, rest sourced from reference TRBV7-8 and TRBJ1-3, is GAGVSQSPRYKVAKRGQDVALRCDPISGHVSLFWYQQALGQGPEFLTYFQNEAQLDKSGLPSDRFFAERPEGSVSTLKIQRTQQEDSAVYLCASSLLGRNSGNTIYFGEGSWLTVV.

This clonotype has just a few counts. A much larger clone differs from this one at a single base, so this may be a read error. The genes are TRBV2 and TRBJ2-2, with TRBD1 matching over 10 bases. The V gene's germline CDR1 is SNHLY and CDR2 FYNNEI. The CDR3 is 15 residues long. The CDR3 DNA follows: TGTGCCAGCACACCAGGACAGGGGGGACCCGGGAAGCTGTTTTTT. It is translated as CASTPGQGGPGKLFF.

The chain is built from TRBV19 and TRBJ2-2; 10 nucleotides agree with TRBD1. Germline V CDR1 and CDR2: LNHDA, SQIVND (reference sequence). With V trimmed by 3 bases and J by 4 bases, 5 bases remained unmatched. There are 16 residues in the CDR3. CDR3 sequence (DNA): TGTGCCAGTAGTATTCGACGGACAGGGGGCACCGGGGAGCTGTTTTTT. Its translation is CASSIRRTGGTGELFF.

The chain couples TRBV12-3 or TRBV12-4 to TRBJ1-2; D unclear. Trimming removed 3 bases from V and 2 bases from J, with 4 bases in between. This CDR3 is built from 12 residues. CDR3 residues: CASSFSNYGYTF. In DNA, the CDR3 is TGTGCCAGCAGTTTCTCAAACTATGGCTACACCTTC.